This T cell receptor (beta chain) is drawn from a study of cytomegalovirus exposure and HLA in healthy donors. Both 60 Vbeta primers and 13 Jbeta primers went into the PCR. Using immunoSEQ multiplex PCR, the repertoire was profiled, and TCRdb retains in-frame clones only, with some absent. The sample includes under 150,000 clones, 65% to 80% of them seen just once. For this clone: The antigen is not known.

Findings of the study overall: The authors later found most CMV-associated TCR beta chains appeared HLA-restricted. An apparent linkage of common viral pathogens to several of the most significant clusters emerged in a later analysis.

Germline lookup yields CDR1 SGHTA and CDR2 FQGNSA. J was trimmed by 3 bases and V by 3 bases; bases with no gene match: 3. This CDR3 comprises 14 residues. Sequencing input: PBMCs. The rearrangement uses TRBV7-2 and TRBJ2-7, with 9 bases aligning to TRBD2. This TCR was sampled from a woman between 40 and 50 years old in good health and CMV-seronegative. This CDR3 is CASSFSGGNYEQYF. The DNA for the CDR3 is TGTGCCAGCAGCTTTAGCGGGGGAAACTACGAGCAGTACTTC.